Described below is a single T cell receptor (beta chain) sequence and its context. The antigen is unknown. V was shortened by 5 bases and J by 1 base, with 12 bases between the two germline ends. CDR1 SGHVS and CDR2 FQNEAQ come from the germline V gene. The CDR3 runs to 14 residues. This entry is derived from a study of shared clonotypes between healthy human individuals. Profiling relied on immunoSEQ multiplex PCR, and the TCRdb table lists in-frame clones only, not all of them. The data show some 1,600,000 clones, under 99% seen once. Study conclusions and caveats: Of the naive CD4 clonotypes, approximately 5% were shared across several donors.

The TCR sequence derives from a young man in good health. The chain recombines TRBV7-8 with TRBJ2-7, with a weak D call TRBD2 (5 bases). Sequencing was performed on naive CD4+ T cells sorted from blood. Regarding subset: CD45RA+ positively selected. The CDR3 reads CASSQEAYSYEQYF. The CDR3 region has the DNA TGTGCCAGCAGCCAGGAGGCATATTCCTACGAGCAGTACTTC. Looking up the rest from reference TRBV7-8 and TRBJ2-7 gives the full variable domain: GAGVSQSPRYKVAKRGQDVALRCDPISGHVSLFWYQQALGQGPEFLTYFQNEAQLDKSGLPSDRFFAERPEGSVSTLKIQRTQQEDSAVYLCASSQEAYSYEQYFGPGTRLTVT.